The clone carrying this T cell receptor beta chain was counted many times. Its antigen is as yet unknown. The V end lost 6 bases, the J end lost 7 bases, and 9 bases lay between the germline ends. The CDR3 is made up of 12 amino acids. Germline V gene data show CDR1 as KGHDR and CDR2 as SFDVKD. The lymph nodes were axillary draining lymph nodes from breast cancer patients. This sample was taken from a study of breast tumors, draining lymph nodes, adjacent tissues. TCRdb reprocessed the multiplex PCR reads via MiXCR and lists one record per CDR3 protein. The repertoire has roughly 260,000 distinct CDR3 sequences, 30% to 35% of them found once; the top ten carry 0.85% to 1.2%. Study observations and caveats: Tumor TCR diversity was below lymph nodes but above nontumor tissue. Data only fit, rather than demonstrated, lymph node origin of most tumor T cells.

This chain links TRBV24-1 with TRBJ2-1; D is ambiguous. Specimen: axillary lymph node tissue. The receptor's source is a female donor with breast cancer. Some clones in this sample may be carry-over from other donors' samples. CDR3 DNA sequence: TGTGCCACCAGTTCCAGAAATAATGAGCAGTTCTTC. Translating it yields CATSSRNNEQFF.